A single T cell receptor (beta chain) is shown here with its context. The source of the sample is a study of shared T cell receptors in the human thymus. Produced via immunoSEQ multiplex PCR; TCRdb's table is partial and in-frame only. The data show 550,000 to 800,000 clones, 80% to 90% seen once. V lost 1 base and J lost 1, with 5 bases in between. The V gene's germline CDR1 is SGHAT and CDR2 FQNNGV. The CDR3 covers 13 residues. These data were also reused for a study on human thymus T cells. This second study says: Healthy Finnish infants undergoing corrective surgery for congenital heart defects provided the donor material. Corrective cardiac surgery supplied the resected thymus tissue. Thymic and blood repertoires showed apparently biased V and J gene usage. A high degree of thymic repertoire overlap among unrelated individuals was reported in related research.

The rearrangement uses TRBV11-2 and TRBJ2-7; D gene uncertain. The sequence came from a girl under three years old with a congenital heart defect. The specimen was thymocytes. The CDR3 loop is CASSLAGSYEQYF. Written as DNA, the CDR3 is TGTGCCAGCAGCTTAGCCGGTTCCTACGAGCAGTACTTC.